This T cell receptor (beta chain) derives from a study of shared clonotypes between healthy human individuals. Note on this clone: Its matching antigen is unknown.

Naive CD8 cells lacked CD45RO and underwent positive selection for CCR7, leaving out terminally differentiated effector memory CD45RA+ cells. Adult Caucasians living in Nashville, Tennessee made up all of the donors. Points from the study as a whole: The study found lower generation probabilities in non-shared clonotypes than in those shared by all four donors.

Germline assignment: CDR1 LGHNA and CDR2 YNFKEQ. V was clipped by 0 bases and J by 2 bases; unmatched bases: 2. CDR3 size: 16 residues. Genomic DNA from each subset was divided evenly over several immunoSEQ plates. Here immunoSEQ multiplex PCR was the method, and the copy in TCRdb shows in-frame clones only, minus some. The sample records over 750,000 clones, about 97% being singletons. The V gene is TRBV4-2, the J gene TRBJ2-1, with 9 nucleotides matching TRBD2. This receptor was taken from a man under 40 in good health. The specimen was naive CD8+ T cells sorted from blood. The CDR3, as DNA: TGTGCCAGCAGCCAAGAAGTAGCGGGAGCCTACAATGAGCAGTTCTTC. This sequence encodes CASSQEVAGAYNEQFF.